Here is one TCR beta chain with its context. The antigen is undetermined. This specimen belongs to a study of T cells in narcolepsy. As for the study in general: Donors had narcolepsy type 1 or type 2, or were healthy controls. Overall study findings and caveats: Same-patient CSF and blood CD4+ T cell clonotypes included HCRT-specific and TRIB2-specific autoreactive ones. Autoreactive clonotypes reportedly recurred in blood of same and different patients, not controls.

The junction had 4 bases not matched to a gene; V was cut back by 4 bases and J by 5 bases. Germline-derived CDR1 and CDR2 are PRHDT and FYEKMQ (reference sequence). The CDR3 runs 14 residues. Generated by immunoSEQ multiplex PCR, the TCRdb table keeps only in-frame clones and is missing some. The table shows about 10,000 clones, with 70% occurring only once. This sequence originates from a human donor with narcolepsy. The sequencing input was CD45RA- memory CD8+ T cells from PBMCs. The V and J genes are TRBV13 and TRBJ2-7, with TRBD2 identical over 11 bases. The CDR3 nucleotides read TGTGCCAGCAGCTCAGCGGGACTAGCGGACGAGCAGTACTTC. It encodes CASSSAGLADEQYF. Full variable domain (outside the CDR3, taken from reference TRBV13 and TRBJ2-7): AAGVIQSPRHLIKEKRETATLKCYPIPRHDTVYWYQQGPGQDPQFLISFYEKMQSDKGSIPDRFSAQQFSDYHSELNMSSLELGDSALYFCASSSAGLADEQYFGPGTRLTVT.